What follows are 18 T cell receptor beta chains derived from one specimen sequenced in a study of OX40 agonist ivuxolimab in advanced cancers. Profiled with immunoSEQ multiplex PCR; TCRdb holds only in-frame clones, not every one. The sample yields about 70,000 clones, roughly 80% seen once. This specimen was CD4+ or CD8+ T cells sorted from blood, taken in a trial of the OX40 agonist ivuxolimab. These receptors were obtained from an adult with an advanced solid tumor such as melanoma, head and neck, liver or kidney cancer.

V gene TRBV30 combines with J gene TRBJ2-7, with D perhaps matching TRBD1 (5 bases). Germline-derived CDR1 and CDR2 are GTSNPN and SVGIG (reference sequence). CDR3 length: 13 amino acids. The V end was cut by 7 bases, the J end by 2 bases, with 15 bases between. This CDR3 is CASRERGAYEQYF. DNA of the CDR3: TGTGCCTCCAGAGAAAGGGGTGCCTACGAGCAGTACTTC.

This CDR3 is CASSQDYLAGPYEQYF. For the CDR3, the DNA is TGCGCCAGCAGCCAAGATTACCTAGCGGGACCCTACGAGCAGTACTTC. The chain joins TRBV4-3 to TRBJ2-7, with 9 bases that match TRBD2. Trimming cost V 0 bases and J 2 bases; bases outside gene matches: 5. The CDR3 spans 16 residues. Germline V CDR1 and CDR2: LGHNA, YSLEER.

The J gene is TRBJ2-7, the V gene TRBV11-1; 7 nucleotides match TRBD1. V shed 5 bases, J shed 0 bases, and the junction held 16 bases outside the gene matches. Germline CDR1 SGHAT, CDR2 FQDESV (reference sequence). The CDR3 spans 18 residues. CDR3 protein: CASSRKVVGDSTSYEQYF. The CDR3 DNA reads TGTGCCAGCAGCCGAAAGGTCGTGGGGGACAGTACCTCCTACGAGCAGTACTTC.

On this clone itself: This same CDR3 is encoded by further DNA sequences in the sample. The rearrangement joins TRBV4-1 to TRBJ2-3; possible D gene TRBD1, 6 bases. The V end was cut by 3 bases, the J end by 4 bases, with 8 bases between. Germline CDR1 MGHRA, CDR2 YSYEKL. The length of the CDR3 is 13 residues. The CDR3 protein is CASSQAGADTQYF. CDR3 in DNA: TGCGCCAGCAGCCAGGCAGGGGCAGATACGCAGTATTTT.

The chain employs TRBV7-6 and TRBJ1-1, with D perhaps TRBD1 (5 bases). V lost 4 bases and J 1 base, leaving 7 bases between the germline ends. Germline CDR1 SGHVS, CDR2 FNYEAQ. CDR3 length equals 13 residues. CDR3 in DNA: TGTGCCAGCAGCTCCGGACAGAACACTGAAGCTTTCTTT. It specifies CASSSGQNTEAFF.

This clone was seen a few times. The rearrangement joins TRBV9 to TRBJ1-3, with unresolved D. The CDR3 has 13 amino acids. Germline loops: CDR1 SGDLS, CDR2 YYNGEE. Trimming took 2 bases from V and 0 from J, leaving 3 bases between them. CDR3: CASSVFSGNTIYF. The CDR3 nucleotides are TGTGCCAGCAGCGTTTTCTCTGGAAACACCATATATTTT.

This CDR3 reads CASSQVFSQGLDTQYF. In nucleotides, the CDR3 is TGCGCCAGCAGCCAAGTATTCTCCCAGGGTTTGGATACGCAGTATTTT. V gene TRBV4-1 combines with J gene TRBJ2-3; perhaps TRBD1 as D (5 bases). V shed 1 base and J shed 6 bases, with 17 bases lying between them. This CDR3 region has 16 residues. Germline CDR1 is MGHRA and CDR2 is YSYEKL.

This clone was seen a single time. The genes are TRBV7-9 and TRBJ2-3, with 10 nucleotides matching TRBD2. V was pared by 3 bases and J by 6 bases, with 3 bases of the junction left unmatched. Germline CDR1 is SEHNR and CDR2 is FQNEAQ (reference sequence). The CDR3 extends over 14 amino acids. The CDR3 DNA reads TGTGCCAGCAGCTTTGCTAGCGGGAGTGATACGCAGTATTTT. Translated: CASSFASGSDTQYF.

This clone occurred once. V and J are TRBV4-3 and TRBJ2-7; 10 nucleotides align to TRBD2. There are 13 residues in the CDR3. Germline trimming cut 2 bases from V and 6 bases from J; bases unmatched to any gene: 1. The germline V gene has CDR1 LGHNA and CDR2 YSLEER. In DNA, the CDR3 is TGCGCCAGCAGCCAACTAGCGGGGGTCGAGCAGTACTTC. Amino acid sequence: CASSQLAGVEQYF.

The chain uses TRBV7-9 and TRBJ2-7; D is perhaps TRBD2 (6 bases). The germline V gene encodes CDR1 SEHNR and CDR2 FQNEAQ (reference sequence). The CDR3 has 14 amino acids. V was shortened by 3 bases and J by 7 bases, with 16 bases between the two germline ends. CDR3 in DNA: TGTGCCAGCAGCTTGGAGGGGTCAGTCGAGGAGCAGTACTTC. This sequence encodes CASSLEGSVEEQYF.

This sequence joins TRBV6-6 and TRBJ1-5; TRBD1 agrees at 7 bases. Germline trimming cut 6 bases from V and 0 bases from J; bases unmatched to any gene: 5. The CDR3 has 15 residues. Per germline, CDR1 MNHNY and CDR2 SVGAGI (reference sequence). The CDR3 loop reads CASSPRTGSNQPQHF. The DNA of the CDR3 is TGTGCCAGCAGCCCTCGGACAGGTAGCAATCAGCCCCAGCATTTT.

The gene calls are TRBV11-3 and TRBJ2-7; D is unclear. The CDR3 runs to 14 residues. CDR1 and CDR2 (germline): SGHNT, YENEEA. The V and J ends lost 2 bases and 0 bases respectively, with 8 bases between them. As DNA, the CDR3 is TGTGCCAGCAGCTTACAATTGAGCTCCTACGAGCAGTACTTC. It yields the protein CASSLQLSSYEQYF. Full variable domain (rest looked up from reference TRBV11-3 and TRBJ2-7): EAGVVQSPRYKIIEKKQPVAFWCNPISGHNTLYWYLQNLGQGPELLIRYENEEAVDDSQLPKDRFSAERLKGVDSTLKIQPAELGDSAVYLCASSLQLSSYEQYFGPGTRLTVT.

This clone was counted a single time. The genes are TRBV7-9 and TRBJ1-5, with D tentatively TRBD1 (5 bases). There are 17 residues in the CDR3. V was trimmed by 4 bases and J by 1 base, leaving 17 bases between them. Germline CDR1 SEHNR, CDR2 FQNEAQ (reference sequence). Here the CDR3 reads CASSSKLGGESNQPQHF. In nucleotides, the CDR3 is TGTGCCAGCAGCTCCAAATTGGGGGGGGAGAGCAATCAGCCCCAGCATTTT.

The chain is built from TRBV6-1 and TRBJ1-1; D is unclear. The CDR3 is 13 amino acids. V was clipped by 9 bases and J by 5 bases, with 16 bases between them. Germline values: CDR1 MNHNS, CDR2 SASEGT. In nucleotides, the CDR3 is TGTGCCAGTCTTCCAGATGGGAGGACTGAAGCTTTCTTT. Amino acid sequence: CASLPDGRTEAFF.

The chain is built from TRBV6-5 and TRBJ1-1; D is unclear. This CDR3 spans 14 amino acids. The V end lost 0 bases, the J end lost 3 bases, and 8 bases lay between the germline ends. CDR1 MNHEY and CDR2 SVGAGI come from the germline V gene. The DNA for the CDR3 is TGTGCCAGCAGTTACTCTACCAGGCACACTGAAGCTTTCTTT. This codes for CASSYSTRHTEAFF.

This clone was observed a few times. The chain is built from TRBV5-4 and TRBJ1-1; D gene uncertain. Germline CDR1 SGHNT, CDR2 YYREEE (reference sequence). CDR3 length equals 13 residues. The ends were cut back, 1 base at V and 2 bases at J, with 6 bases in the middle. The CDR3, as DNA: TGTGCCAGCAGCTTGTATTACAACACTGAAGCTTTCTTT. It yields the protein CASSLYYNTEAFF.

V gene TRBV7-6 combines with J gene TRBJ2-7; 7 nucleotides agree with TRBD1. CDR1 is SGHVS and CDR2 is FNYEAQ in the germline V gene. The CDR3 loop spans 15 amino acids. V was clipped by 2 bases and J by 3 bases; unmatched bases: 7. CDR3 nucleotide sequence: TGTGCCAGCAGCTTACCGTCAGGGGGAGACTACGAGCAGTACTTC. Its protein product is CASSLPSGGDYEQYF.

The V gene is TRBV13, the J gene TRBJ2-7, with D maybe TRBD2 (5 bases). CDR3 size: 13 residues. CDR1 is PRHDT, CDR2 FYEKMQ, per germline (reference sequence). V lost 4 bases and J 2 bases, leaving 9 bases between the germline ends. Here the CDR3 reads CASSSGVTYEQYF. CDR3 in DNA: TGTGCCAGCAGCTCCGGGGTGACCTACGAGCAGTACTTC.